This entry describes one T cell receptor (beta chain). Its antigen is currently unknown. Cells stained for CD3, CD4, CD8, CD45RA, CD27 and viability were sorted into four CD45RA/CD27 subsets. J gave up 9 bases and V 1 base, and 8 bases lay outside the gene matches. The germline gives CDR1 SGHVS, CDR2 FQNEAQ. The CDR3 is made up of 15 amino acids. Two oligonucleotides, mixed equimolar, formed the beta constant-region primer covering TRBC1 and TRBC2. The ligated cDNA underwent four PCR rounds using SP2 and nested alpha and beta constant-region primers. Each CDR3 protein is one row after TCRdb ran MiXCR on the UMI-ligation and nested PCR reads. The sample has 140,000 to 150,000 distinct CDR3 sequences; roughly 20% are singletons. This sample is drawn from a study of naive and memory T cell subsets. General study results and limits: Diversity fell and Gini index rose from naive through CM, EM, EMRA. A few larger clonotypes appeared in naive repertoires, especially CD8, possibly memory cells re-expressing CD45RA. Each distinct alpha or beta sequence counts as one clonotype.

Sequenced input: naive CD4+ T cells from blood. This receptor was taken from a human donor in good health. The chain has TRBV7-8 and TRBJ2-1; 8 bases agree with TRBD1. CDR3 sequence reads: CASSLDTGGPSEQFF. CDR3 coding DNA: TGTGCCAGCAGCTTAGATACAGGGGGACCGAGTGAGCAGTTCTTC.